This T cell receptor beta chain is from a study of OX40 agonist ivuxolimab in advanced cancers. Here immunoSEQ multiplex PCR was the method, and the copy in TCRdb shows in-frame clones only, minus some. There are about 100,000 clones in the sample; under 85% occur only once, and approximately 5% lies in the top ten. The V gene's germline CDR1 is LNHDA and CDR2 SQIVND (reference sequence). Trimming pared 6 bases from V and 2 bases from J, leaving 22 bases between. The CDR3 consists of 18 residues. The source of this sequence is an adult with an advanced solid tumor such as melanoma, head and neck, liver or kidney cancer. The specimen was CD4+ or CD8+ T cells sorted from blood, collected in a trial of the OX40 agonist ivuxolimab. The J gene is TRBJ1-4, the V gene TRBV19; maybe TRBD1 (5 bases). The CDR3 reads CASRPAAGLVTTNEKLFF. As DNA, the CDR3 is TGTGCCAGTAGACCCGCGGCGGGGCTGGTAACGACTAATGAAAAACTGTTTTTT.